This T cell receptor beta chain was sequenced for a study of chemoradiotherapy in HPV16-positive cancers. This CDR3 contains 18 residues. The data were produced by immunoSEQ multiplex PCR, yet TCRdb's version contains in-frame clones alone and is incomplete. Of more than 10,000 clones in the sample, 70% to 85% were seen once. The chain employs TRBV1 and TRBJ1-1. TRBV1 is termed a pseudogene. This specimen was taken from a patient who underwent chemoradiotherapy. This clonotype was obtained from a human donor with HPV-associated anogenital cancer. DNA of the CDR3: TGCACCAGCAGCCAAGTCAGCTTTGGGGGGGGTATGAACACTGAAGCTTTCTTT. Translating gives CTSSQVSFGGGMNTEAFF.